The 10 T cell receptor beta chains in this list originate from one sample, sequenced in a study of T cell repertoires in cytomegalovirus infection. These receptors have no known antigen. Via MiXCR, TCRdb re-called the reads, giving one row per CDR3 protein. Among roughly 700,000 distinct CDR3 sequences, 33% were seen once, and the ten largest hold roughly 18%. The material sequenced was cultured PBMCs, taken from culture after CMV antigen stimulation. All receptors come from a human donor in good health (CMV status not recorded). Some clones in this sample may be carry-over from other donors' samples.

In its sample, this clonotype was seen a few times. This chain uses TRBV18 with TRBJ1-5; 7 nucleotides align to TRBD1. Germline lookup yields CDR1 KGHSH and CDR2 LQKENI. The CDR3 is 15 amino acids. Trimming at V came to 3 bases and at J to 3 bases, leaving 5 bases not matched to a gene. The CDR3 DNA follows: TGTGCCAGCTCACCCTCGGGACAGTTCAATCAGCCCCAGCATTTT. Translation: CASSPSGQFNQPQHF.

CDR3 sequence (DNA): TGTGCCAGCTCACTGATTGGGGATCCTGCCGAGCAGTACTTC. It translates to CASSLIGDPAEQYF. This rearrangement joins TRBV18 to TRBJ2-7, with unresolved D. Trimming stripped 4 bases from V and 6 bases from J, with 16 bases between. The CDR3 length is 14 residues. The germline V gene has CDR1 KGHSH and CDR2 LQKENI.

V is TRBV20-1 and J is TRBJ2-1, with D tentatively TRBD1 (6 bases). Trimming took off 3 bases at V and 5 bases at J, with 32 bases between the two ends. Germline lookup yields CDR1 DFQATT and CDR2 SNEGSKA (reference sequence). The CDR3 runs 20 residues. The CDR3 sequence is CSAREIWTVPLLIINNEQFF. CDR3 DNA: TGCAGTGCTAGGGAGATTTGGACAGTGCCACTACTTATTATAAACAATGAGCAGTTCTTC.

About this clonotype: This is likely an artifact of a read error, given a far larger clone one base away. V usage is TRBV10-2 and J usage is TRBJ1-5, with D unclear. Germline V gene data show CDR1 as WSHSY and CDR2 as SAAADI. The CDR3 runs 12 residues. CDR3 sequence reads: CASSISNQPQQF. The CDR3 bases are TGCGCCAGCAGTATTAGCAATCAGCCCCAGCAGTTT.

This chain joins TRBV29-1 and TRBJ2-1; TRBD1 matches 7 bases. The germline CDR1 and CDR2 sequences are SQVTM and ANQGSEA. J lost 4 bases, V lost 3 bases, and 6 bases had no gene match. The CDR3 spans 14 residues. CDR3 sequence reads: CSVDQGERYNEQFF. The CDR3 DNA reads TGCAGCGTTGATCAGGGGGAGCGATACAATGAGCAGTTCTTC.

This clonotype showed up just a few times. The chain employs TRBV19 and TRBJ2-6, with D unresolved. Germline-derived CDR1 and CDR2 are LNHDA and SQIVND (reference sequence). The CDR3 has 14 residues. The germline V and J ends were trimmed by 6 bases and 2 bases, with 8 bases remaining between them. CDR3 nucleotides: TGTGCCAGTAGCCCCATAACTGGGGCCAACGTCCTGACTTTC. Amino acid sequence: CASSPITGANVLTF.

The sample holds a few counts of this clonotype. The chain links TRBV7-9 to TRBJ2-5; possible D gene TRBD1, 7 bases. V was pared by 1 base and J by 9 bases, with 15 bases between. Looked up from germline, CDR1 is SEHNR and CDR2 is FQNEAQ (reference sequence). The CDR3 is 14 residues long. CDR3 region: CASSLEGGRGAQYF. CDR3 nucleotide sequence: TGTGCCAGCAGCTTAGAAGGCGGCAGGGGGGCCCAGTACTTC. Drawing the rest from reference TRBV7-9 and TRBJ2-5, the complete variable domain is DTGVSQNPRHKITKRGQNVTFRCDPISEHNRLYWYRQTLGQGPEFLTYFQNEAQLEKSRLLSDRFSAERPKGSFSTLEIQRTEQGDSAMYLCASSLEGGRGAQYFGPGTRLLVL.

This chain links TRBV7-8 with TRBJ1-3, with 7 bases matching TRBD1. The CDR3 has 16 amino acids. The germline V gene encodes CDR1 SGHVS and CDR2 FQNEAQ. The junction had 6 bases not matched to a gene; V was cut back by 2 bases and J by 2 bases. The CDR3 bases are TGTGCCAGCAGCTTATATCAGGGGGGCACTGGAAACACCATATATTTT. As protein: CASSLYQGGTGNTIYF.

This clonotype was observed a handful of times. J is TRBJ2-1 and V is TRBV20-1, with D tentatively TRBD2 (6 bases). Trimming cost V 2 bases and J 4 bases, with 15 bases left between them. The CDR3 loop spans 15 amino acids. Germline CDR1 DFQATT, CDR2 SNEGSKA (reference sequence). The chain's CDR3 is CSARSWGTAYNEQFF. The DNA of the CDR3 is TGCAGTGCTAGATCTTGGGGGACTGCATACAATGAGCAGTTCTTC.

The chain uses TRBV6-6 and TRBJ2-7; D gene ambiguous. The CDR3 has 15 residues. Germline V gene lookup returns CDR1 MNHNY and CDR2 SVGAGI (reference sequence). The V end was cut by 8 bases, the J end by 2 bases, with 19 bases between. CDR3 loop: CASSLGPQDPYEQYF. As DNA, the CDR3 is TGTGCCAGCTCCCTCGGGCCGCAAGATCCCTACGAGCAGTACTTC.